These 3 T cell receptor beta chains came from one sample sequenced in a study of blood T cell repertoires in COVID-19. Profiling relied on immunoSEQ multiplex PCR, and the TCRdb table lists in-frame clones only, not all of them. The repertoire holds over 130,000 clones, 85% to 90% seen once, with 8% to 13% in the top ten. The source material was peripheral blood. The receptor set was obtained from an elderly woman with acute or convalescent COVID-19.

In the case of this clone: Distinct nucleotide sequences in the sample also encode this CDR3. The chain joins TRBV5-1 to TRBJ1-4; 8 bases are a match to TRBD1. V trimming: 7 bases; J trimming: 4 bases; junction bases outside the gene matches: 3. Looked up from germline, CDR1 is SGHRS and CDR2 is YFSETQ. The CDR3 extends over 13 amino acids. DNA for the CDR3: TGCGCCAGCCAACAGGGGGGTAATGAAAAACTGTTTTTT. Translation: CASQQGGNEKLFF.

The chain has TRBV11-1 and TRBJ1-1; unclear D gene. The V and J ends lost 4 bases and 4 bases respectively, with 16 bases between them. Germline values: CDR1 SGHAT, CDR2 FQDESV (reference sequence). The CDR3 is made up of 15 amino acids. This chain's CDR3 is CASSSRPGGSTEAFF. Written as DNA, the CDR3 is TGTGCCAGCAGCTCTCGCCCAGGAGGGTCCACTGAAGCTTTCTTT. The variable domain in full, with the rest retrieved from reference TRBV11-1 and TRBJ1-1, is EAEVAQSPRYKITEKSQAVAFWCDPISGHATLYWYRQILGQGPELLVQFQDESVVDDSQLPKDRFSAERLKGVDSTLKIQPAELGDSAMYLCASSSRPGGSTEAFFGQGTRLTVV.

This clone was seen once. The V gene is TRBV6-6, the J gene TRBJ1-2; TRBD1 matches at 8 bases. Trimming at V came to 6 bases and at J to 7 bases, leaving 10 bases not matched to a gene. The CDR3 is made up of 14 amino acids. The V gene's germline CDR1 is MNHNY and CDR2 SVGAGI (reference sequence). CDR3 residues: CASRSGGQGLGYTF. The CDR3 DNA is TGTGCCAGCAGGTCAGGGGGCCAAGGGCTTGGCTACACCTTC.